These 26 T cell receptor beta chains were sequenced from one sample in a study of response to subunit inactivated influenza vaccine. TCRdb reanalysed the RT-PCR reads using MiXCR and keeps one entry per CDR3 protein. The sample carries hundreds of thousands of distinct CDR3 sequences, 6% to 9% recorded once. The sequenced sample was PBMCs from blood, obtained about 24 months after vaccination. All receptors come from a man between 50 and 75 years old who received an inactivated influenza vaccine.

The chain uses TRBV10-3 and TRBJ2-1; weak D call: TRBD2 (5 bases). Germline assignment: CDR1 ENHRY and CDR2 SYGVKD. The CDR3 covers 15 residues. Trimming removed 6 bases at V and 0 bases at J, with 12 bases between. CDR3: CAIRGIAGSYNEQFF. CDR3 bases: TGTGCCATCAGGGGAATTGCGGGCTCCTACAATGAGCAGTTCTTC.

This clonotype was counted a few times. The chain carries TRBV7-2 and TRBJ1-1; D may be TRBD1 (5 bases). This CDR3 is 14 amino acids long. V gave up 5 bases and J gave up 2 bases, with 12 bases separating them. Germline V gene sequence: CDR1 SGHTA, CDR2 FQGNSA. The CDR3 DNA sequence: TGTGCCAGCAGCCCGCGGGACGGAAACACTGAAGCTTTCTTT. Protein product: CASSPRDGNTEAFF.

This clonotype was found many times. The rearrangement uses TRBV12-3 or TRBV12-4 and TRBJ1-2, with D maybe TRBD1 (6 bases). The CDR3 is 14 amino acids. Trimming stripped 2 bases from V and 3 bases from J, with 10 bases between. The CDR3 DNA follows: TGTGCCAGCAGTTTACGGGGGCCAGACTATGGCTACACCTTC. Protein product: CASSLRGPDYGYTF.

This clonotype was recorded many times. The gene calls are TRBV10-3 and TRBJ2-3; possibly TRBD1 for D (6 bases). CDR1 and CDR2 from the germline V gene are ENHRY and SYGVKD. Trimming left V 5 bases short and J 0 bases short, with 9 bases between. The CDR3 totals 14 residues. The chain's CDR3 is CAISSTGSTDTQYF. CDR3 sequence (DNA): TGTGCCATCAGTTCGACAGGTAGCACAGATACGCAGTATTTT.

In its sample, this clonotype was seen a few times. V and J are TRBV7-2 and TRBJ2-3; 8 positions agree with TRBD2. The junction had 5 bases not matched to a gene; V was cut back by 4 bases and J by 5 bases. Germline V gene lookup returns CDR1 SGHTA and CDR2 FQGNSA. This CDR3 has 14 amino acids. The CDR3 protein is CASSSDGRGDTQYF. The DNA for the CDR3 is TGTGCCAGCAGCTCGGACGGGAGGGGAGATACGCAGTATTTT. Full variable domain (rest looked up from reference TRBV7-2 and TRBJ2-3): GAGVSQSPSNKVTEKGKDVELRCDPISGHTALYWYRQSLGQGLEFLIYFQGNSAPDKSGLPSDRFSAERTGGSVSTLTIQRTQQEDSAVYLCASSSDGRGDTQYFGPGTRLTVL.

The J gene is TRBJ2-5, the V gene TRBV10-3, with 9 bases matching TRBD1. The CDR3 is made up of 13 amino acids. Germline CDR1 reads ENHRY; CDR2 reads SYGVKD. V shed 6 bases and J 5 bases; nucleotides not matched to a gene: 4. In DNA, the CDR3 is TGTGCCATCAGGGACAGGGGTCAGGAGACCCAGTACTTC. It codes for CAIRDRGQETQYF.

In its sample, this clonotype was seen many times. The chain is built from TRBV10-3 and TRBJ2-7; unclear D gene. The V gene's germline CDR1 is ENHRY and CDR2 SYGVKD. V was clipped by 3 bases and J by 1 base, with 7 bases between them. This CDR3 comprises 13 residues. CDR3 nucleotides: TGTGCCATCAGTGACAGTTCGTCCTACGAGCAGTACTTC. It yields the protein CAISDSSSYEQYF.

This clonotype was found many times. The CDR3 loop is CATSDSDGTDTQYF. The CDR3 region has the DNA TGTGCCACCAGTGATTCCGACGGCACAGATACGCAGTATTTT. The genes are TRBV24-1 and TRBJ2-3; D call uncertain. V lost 2 bases to trimming and J lost 1 base, with 6 bases between them. The CDR3 contains 14 residues. Germline V gene sequence: CDR1 KGHDR, CDR2 SFDVKD.

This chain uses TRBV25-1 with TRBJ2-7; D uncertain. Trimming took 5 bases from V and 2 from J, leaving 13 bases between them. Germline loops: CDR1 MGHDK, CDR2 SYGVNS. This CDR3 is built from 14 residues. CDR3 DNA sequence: TGTGCCAGCAGTAACGGGCTCGGCCCCTACGAGCAGTACTTC. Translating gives CASSNGLGPYEQYF.

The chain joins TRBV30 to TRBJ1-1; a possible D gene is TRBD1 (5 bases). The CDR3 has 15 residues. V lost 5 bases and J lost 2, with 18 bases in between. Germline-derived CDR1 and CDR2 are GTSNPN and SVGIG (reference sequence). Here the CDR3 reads CAWAADGGANTEAFF. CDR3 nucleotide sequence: TGTGCCTGGGCCGCCGACGGAGGGGCTAACACTGAAGCTTTCTTT. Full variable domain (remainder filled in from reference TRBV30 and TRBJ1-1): SQTIHQWPATLVQPVGSPLSLECTVEGTSNPNLYWYRQAAGRGLQLLFYSVGIGQISSEVPQNLSASRPQDRQFILSSKKLLLSDSGFYLCAWAADGGANTEAFFGQGTRLTVV.

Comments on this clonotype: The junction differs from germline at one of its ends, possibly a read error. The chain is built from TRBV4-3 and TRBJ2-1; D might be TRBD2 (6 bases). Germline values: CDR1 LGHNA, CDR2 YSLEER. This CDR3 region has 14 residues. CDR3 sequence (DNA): TGCGCCAGCAGCCAAGATGGAGGAGGGCTCGAGATGATCTTC. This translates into CASSQDGGGLEMIF.

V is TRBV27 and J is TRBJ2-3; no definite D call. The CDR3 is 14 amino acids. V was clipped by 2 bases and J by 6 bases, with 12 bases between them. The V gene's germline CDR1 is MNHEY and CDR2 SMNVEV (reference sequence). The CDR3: CASSLRRFRDTQYF. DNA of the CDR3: TGTGCCAGCAGTTTACGACGGTTCCGGGATACGCAGTATTTT.

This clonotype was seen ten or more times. The CDR3 protein is CAISEGQETQYF. DNA for the CDR3: TGTGCCATCAGTGAGGGTCAAGAGACCCAGTACTTC. The V call is TRBV10-3, the J call TRBJ2-5; D remains unclear. This CDR3 region has 12 residues. CDR1 and CDR2 from the germline V gene are ENHRY and SYGVKD. V gave up 2 bases and J gave up 2 bases, with 3 bases separating them.

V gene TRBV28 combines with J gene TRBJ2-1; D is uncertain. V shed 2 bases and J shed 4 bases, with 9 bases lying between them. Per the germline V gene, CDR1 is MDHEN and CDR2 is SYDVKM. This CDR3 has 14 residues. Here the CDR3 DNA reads TGTGCCAGCAGTTTAGTAGTCTCGTACAATGAGCAGTTCTTC. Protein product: CASSLVVSYNEQFF. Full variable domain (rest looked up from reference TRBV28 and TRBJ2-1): DVKVTQSSRYLVKRTGEKVFLECVQDMDHENMFWYRQDPGLGLRLIYFSYDVKMKEKGDIPEGYSVSREKKERFSLILESASTNQTSMYLCASSLVVSYNEQFFGPGTRLTVL.

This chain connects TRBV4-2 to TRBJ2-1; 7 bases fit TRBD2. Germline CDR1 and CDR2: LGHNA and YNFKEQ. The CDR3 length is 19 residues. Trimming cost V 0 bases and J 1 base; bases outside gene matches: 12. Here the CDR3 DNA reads TGTGCCAGCAGCCAAGATCTTTGGCCTAGCGGCGCGTCCTACAATGAGCAGTTCTTC. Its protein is CASSQDLWPSGASYNEQFF.

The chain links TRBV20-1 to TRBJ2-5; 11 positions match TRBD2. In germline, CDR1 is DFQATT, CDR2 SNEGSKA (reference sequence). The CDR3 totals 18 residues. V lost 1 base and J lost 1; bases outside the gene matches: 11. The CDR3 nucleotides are TGCAGTGCTAGAGGACCAGTACCGGGACTAGCGGTCCAAGAGACCCAGTACTTC. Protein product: CSARGPVPGLAVQETQYF.

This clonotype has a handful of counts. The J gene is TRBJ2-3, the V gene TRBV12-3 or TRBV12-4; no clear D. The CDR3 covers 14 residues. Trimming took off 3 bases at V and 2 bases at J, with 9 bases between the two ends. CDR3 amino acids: CASSFRLLTDTQYF. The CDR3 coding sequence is TGTGCCAGCAGTTTCCGGTTACTCACAGATACGCAGTATTTT.

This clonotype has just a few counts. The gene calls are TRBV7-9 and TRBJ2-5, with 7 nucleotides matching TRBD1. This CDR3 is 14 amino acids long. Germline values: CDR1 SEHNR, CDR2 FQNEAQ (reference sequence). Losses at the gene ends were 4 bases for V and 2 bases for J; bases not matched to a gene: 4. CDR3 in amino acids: CASSSPQGQETQYF. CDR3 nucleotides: TGTGCCAGCAGCTCACCACAGGGGCAAGAGACCCAGTACTTC.

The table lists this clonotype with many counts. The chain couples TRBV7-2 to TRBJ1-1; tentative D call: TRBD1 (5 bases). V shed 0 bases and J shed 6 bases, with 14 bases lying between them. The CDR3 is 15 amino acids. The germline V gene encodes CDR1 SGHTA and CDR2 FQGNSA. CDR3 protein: CASSLAWQGNSEAFF. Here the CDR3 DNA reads TGTGCCAGCAGCTTAGCGTGGCAGGGTAACTCTGAAGCTTTCTTT.

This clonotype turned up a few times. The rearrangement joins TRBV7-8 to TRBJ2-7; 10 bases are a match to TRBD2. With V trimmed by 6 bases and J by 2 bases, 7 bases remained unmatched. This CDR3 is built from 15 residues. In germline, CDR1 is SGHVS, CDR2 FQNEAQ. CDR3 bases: TGTGCCAGCAGGCGTTCTAGCGGGAGCGCCTACGAGCAGTACTTC. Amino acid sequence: CASRRSSGSAYEQYF. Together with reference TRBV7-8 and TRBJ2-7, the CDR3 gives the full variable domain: GAGVSQSPRYKVAKRGQDVALRCDPISGHVSLFWYQQALGQGPEFLTYFQNEAQLDKSGLPSDRFFAERPEGSVSTLKIQRTQQEDSAVYLCASRRSSGSAYEQYFGPGTRLTVT.

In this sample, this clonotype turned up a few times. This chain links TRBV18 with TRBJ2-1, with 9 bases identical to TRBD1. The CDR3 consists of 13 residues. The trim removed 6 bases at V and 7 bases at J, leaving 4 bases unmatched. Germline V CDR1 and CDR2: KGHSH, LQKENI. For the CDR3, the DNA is TGTGCCAGCTCTTACGACAGGGGGAATGAGCAGTTCTTC. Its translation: CASSYDRGNEQFF.

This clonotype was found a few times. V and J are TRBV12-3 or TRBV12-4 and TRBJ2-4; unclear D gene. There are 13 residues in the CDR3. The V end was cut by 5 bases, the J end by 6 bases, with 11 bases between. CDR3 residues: CASSPDGPNIQYF. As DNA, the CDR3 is TGTGCCAGCAGTCCCGACGGACCAAACATTCAGTACTTC.

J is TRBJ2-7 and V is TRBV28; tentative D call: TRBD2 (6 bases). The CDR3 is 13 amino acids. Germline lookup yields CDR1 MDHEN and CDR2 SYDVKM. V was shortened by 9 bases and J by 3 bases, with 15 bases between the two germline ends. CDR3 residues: CASFDGRIYEQYF. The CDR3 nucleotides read TGTGCCAGTTTTGACGGGAGAATCTACGAGCAGTACTTC.

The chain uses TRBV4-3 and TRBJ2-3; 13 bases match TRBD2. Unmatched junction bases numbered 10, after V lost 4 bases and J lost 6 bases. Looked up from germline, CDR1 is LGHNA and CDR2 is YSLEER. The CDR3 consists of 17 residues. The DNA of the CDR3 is TGCGCCAGCAGCCCAACTAGCGGGGGGGCCATTGTTGATACGCAGTATTTT. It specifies CASSPTSGGAIVDTQYF.

Written as DNA, the CDR3 is TGCGCCAGCAGCCAAGAATTGACGAGATTGAACACTGAAGCTTTCTTT. Its protein product is CASSQELTRLNTEAFF. The chain recombines TRBV4-3 with TRBJ1-1; no clear D gene. The CDR3 loop spans 16 amino acids. V lost 0 bases and J lost 0, with 11 bases in between. Germline assignment: CDR1 LGHNA and CDR2 YSLEER.

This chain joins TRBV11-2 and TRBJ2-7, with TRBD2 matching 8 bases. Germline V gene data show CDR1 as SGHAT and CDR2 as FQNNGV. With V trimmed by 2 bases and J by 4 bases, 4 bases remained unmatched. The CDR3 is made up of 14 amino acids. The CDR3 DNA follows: TGTGCCAGCAGCTTATTCGGCGGGGGGTACGAGCAGTACTTC. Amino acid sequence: CASSLFGGGYEQYF.